This note documents a single T cell receptor beta chain sequence. Its antigen is unidentified. This sample was taken from a study of T cell repertoires in cytomegalovirus infection. About the study: HLA-B-restricted CMV epitopes that are well studied were used alongside recently identified HLA-C-restricted ones.

Germline V gene data show CDR1 as SQVTM and CDR2 as ANQGSEA. V trimming: 4 bases; J trimming: 2 bases; junction bases outside the gene matches: 4. This CDR3 comprises 14 residues. TCRdb ran MiXCR on the reads and lists one entry per CDR3 protein. Among tens of thousands of distinct CDR3 sequences listed, 20% to 30% were seen once. The sequence was obtained from a human donor in good health (CMV status not recorded). Some clones in this sample may be carry-over from other donors' samples. This chain joins TRBV29-1 and TRBJ2-2; TRBD1 aligns across 7 bases. Specimen: CD8+ T cells from cultured PBMCs, collected from culture after CMV antigen stimulation. CDR3 DNA sequence: TGCAGCGTTGCCGGGACAGTAAACACCGGGGAGCTGTTTTTT. It specifies CSVAGTVNTGELFF.